The clone carrying this T cell receptor (beta chain) was picked up one time. Sequenced by immunoSEQ multiplex PCR; TCRdb stores in-frame clones only, minus some. The sample has about 240,000 clones, 86% seen once. There are 15 residues in the CDR3. Germline V CDR1 and CDR2: SEHNR, FQNEAQ (reference sequence). V lost 1 base, J lost 5 bases, and 7 bases stayed unmatched. The sample comes from a study of blood T cell repertoires in COVID-19. As for the study in general: There were acute and convalescent COVID-19 samples, and they came from the United States, Italy and Spain.

This study enrolled people aged 18 to 89 from around 25 US geographic areas. Assignments of participants to cohorts depended upon their own reported clinical history. This receptor was identified in a woman in her thirties or forties with acute COVID-19. Sequences were obtained from PBMCs or T cells enriched from blood (not recorded which). The chain couples TRBV7-9 to TRBJ2-5, with 7 bases identical to TRBD1. The CDR3 DNA is TGTGCCAGCAGCTTAGGACAGGGAAAGGGGGAGACCCAGTACTTC. The encoded protein is CASSLGQGKGETQYF.